This TCR beta chain was captured in a study of T cells in Graves' hyperthyroidism and ophthalmopathy. General study points: Most clonotypes that expanded in the thyroid above 0.001 also showed up in blood.

The CDR3 regions of TCR beta were amplified from RNA transcripts. In the first-round RT-PCR of the TCR CDR3, the HTBI primer set was used. MiXCR, applied by TCRdb to the multiplex PCR reads, yields one record per CDR3 protein. The sample lists around 620,000 distinct CDR3 sequences, more than 13% occurring once. This clonotype was detected ten times or more. No antigen is known for it. This CDR3 spans 14 amino acids. Trimming cost V 0 bases and J 10 bases; bases outside gene matches: 4. This chain links TRBV12-3 or TRBV12-4 with TRBJ2-1; 9 nucleotides agree with TRBD2. The sequencing input was blood. This receptor was obtained from a woman aged 18 to 35 with Graves' ophthalmopathy. The chain's CDR3 is CASSLASGRREQFF. The DNA of the CDR3 is TGTGCCAGCAGTTTAGCTAGCGGGAGACGCGAGCAGTTCTTC.